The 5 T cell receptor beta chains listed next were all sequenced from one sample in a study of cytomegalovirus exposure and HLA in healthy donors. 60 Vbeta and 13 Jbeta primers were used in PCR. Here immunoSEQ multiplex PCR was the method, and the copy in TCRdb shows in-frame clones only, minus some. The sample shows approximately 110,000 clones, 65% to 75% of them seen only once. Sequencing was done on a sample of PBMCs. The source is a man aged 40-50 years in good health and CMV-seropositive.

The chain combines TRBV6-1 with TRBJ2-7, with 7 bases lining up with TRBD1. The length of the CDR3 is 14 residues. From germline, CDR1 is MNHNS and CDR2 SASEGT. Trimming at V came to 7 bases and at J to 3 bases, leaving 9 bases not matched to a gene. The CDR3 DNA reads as TGTGCCAGCAATCGACAGGGTGAGGGCTACGAGCAGTACGTC. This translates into CASNRQGEGYEQYV.

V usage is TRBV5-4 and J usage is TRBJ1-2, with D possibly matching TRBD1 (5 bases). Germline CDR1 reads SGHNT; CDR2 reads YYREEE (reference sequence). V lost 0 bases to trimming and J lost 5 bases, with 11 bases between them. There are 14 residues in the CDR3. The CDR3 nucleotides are TGTGCCAGCAGCTTGGGACAGAGGCCTTATGGCTACACCTTC. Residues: CASSLGQRPYGYTF.

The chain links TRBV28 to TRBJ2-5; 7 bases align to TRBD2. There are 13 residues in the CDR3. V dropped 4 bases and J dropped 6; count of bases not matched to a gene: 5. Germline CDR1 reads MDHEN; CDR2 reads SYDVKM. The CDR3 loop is CASSSSGGKTQYF. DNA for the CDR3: TGTGCCAGCAGTTCTAGCGGCGGGAAGACCCAGTACTTC.

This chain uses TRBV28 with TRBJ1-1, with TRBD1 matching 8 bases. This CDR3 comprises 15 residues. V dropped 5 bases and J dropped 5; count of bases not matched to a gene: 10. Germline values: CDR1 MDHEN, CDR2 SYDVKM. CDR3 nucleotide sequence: TGTGCCAGCAGTCCCGTGGGACAGGTGGCTACTGAAGCTTTCTTT. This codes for CASSPVGQVATEAFF.

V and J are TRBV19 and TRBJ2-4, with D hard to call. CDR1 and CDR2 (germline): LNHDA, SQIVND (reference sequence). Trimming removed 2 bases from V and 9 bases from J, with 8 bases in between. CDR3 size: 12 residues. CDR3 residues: CASSISVGIQYF. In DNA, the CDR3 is TGTGCCAGTAGTATATCTGTCGGCATTCAGTACTTC.